The 6 T cell receptor beta chains listed next were all sequenced from one sample in a study of regulatory T cells in long-lasting Graves disease (dated by TCRdb to about 2021). The time point label corresponds to: persistent/refractory GD, antithyroid drugs over 5 years with positive TRAb. For both TCR sequencing and RNA sequencing, RNA was extracted from PBMCs using TRIzol. The library was made by multiplex PCR. The data were produced on an Illumina HiSeq 4000. iRepertoire HTBI primers and Arm-PCR amplification of CDR3 regions were used to construct TCR beta libraries. Clones were called with MiXCR by TCRdb after fastp trimmed the public reads at Q25, and only in-frame beta chains were retained. CDR3 protein sequences are deduplicated, and each keeps its most common genes and DNA. This sample has fewer than 550,000 distinct CDR3 sequences in its table, and about 22% of those were observed once. The top ten constitute roughly 6.9% of the sample.

Here the sequenced sample was peripheral blood mononuclear cells (PBMCs), taken when the disease was refractory, from a patient treated with antithyroid drugs. Source of these receptors: a female donor with Graves disease.

This clonotype was recorded many times. V is TRBV6-1 and J is TRBJ2-5, with D unresolved. From germline, CDR1 is MNHNS and CDR2 SASEGT. CDR3 size: 12 residues. Between the trimmed V and J ends, which lost 5 bases and 0 bases, there was a span of 4 bases. CDR3 in DNA: TGTGCCAGCAGTAACAACCAAGAGACCCAGTACTTC. Amino acid sequence: CASSNNQETQYF.

The genes are TRBV10-3 and TRBJ1-1; no clear D gene. In germline, CDR1 is ENHRY, CDR2 SYGVKD. V lost 3 bases and J 0 bases, leaving 11 bases between the germline ends. The CDR3 is 15 residues long. The CDR3 DNA is TGTGCCATCAGTGATTTGGGCAGTCTGAACACTGAAGCTTTCTTT. Translated, it gives CAISDLGSLNTEAFF.

This clonotype has a count of ten or more. The V and J genes are TRBV2 and TRBJ2-7; D remains unclear. Trimming shortened V by 0 bases and J by 4 bases, and 7 bases separated the two germline ends. From germline, CDR1 is SNHLY and CDR2 FYNNEI. This CDR3 is 13 amino acids long. The CDR3: CASSEADKYEQYF. The CDR3 DNA follows: TGTGCCAGCAGTGAAGCCGACAAATACGAGCAGTACTTC. Supplemented by reference TRBV2 and TRBJ2-7, the full variable domain reads EPEVTQTPSHQVTQMGQEVILRCVPISNHLYFYWYRQILGQKVEFLVSFYNNEISEKSEIFDDQFSVERPDGSNFTLKIRSTKLEDSAMYFCASSEADKYEQYFGPGTRLTVT.

The chain is built from TRBV7-2 and TRBJ1-2; possible D gene TRBD1, 5 bases. Germline V gives CDR1 SGHTA, CDR2 FQGNSA. The CDR3 is made up of 14 amino acids. Trimming stripped 5 bases from V and 4 bases from J, with 14 bases between. The CDR3 sequence: CASSPRTLRYGYTF. CDR3 nucleotide sequence: TGTGCCAGCAGCCCCCGGACACTCCGCTATGGCTACACCTTC.

This clonotype was detected a few times. This chain connects TRBV28 to TRBJ2-5, with 8 nucleotides matching TRBD2. The trim removed 6 bases at V and 3 bases at J, leaving 12 bases unmatched. The CDR3 extends over 16 amino acids. Germline V gene lookup returns CDR1 MDHEN and CDR2 SYDVKM. CDR3 loop: CASSPRGGPVKETQYF. The DNA of the CDR3 is TGTGCCAGCAGCCCCCGGGGGGGGCCGGTAAAAGAGACCCAGTACTTC.

A few counts support this clonotype. This chain joins TRBV4-1 and TRBJ2-5, with 8 bases fitting TRBD2. The CDR3 totals 16 residues. Germline-derived CDR1 and CDR2 are MGHRA and YSYEKL. The V segment lost 1 base and the J segment 6 bases; nucleotides outside the gene matches: 10. The CDR3 bases are TGCGCCAGCAGCCAAGTAATTAGCGGGACTGAGAAGACCCAGTACTTC. Its translation: CASSQVISGTEKTQYF.